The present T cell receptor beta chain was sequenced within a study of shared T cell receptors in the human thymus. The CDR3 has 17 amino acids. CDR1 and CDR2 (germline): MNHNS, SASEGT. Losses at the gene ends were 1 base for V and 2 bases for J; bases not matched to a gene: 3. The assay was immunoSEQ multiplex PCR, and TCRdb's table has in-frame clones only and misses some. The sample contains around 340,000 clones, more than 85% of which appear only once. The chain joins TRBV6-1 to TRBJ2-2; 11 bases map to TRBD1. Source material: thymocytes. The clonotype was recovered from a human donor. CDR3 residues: CASSEGTGGRNTGELFF. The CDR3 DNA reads TGTGCCAGCAGTGAAGGGACAGGGGGCAGAAACACCGGGGAGCTGTTTTTT.